Shown below are 32 T cell receptor beta chains from a single sample sequenced in a study of T cell repertoires in ileal Crohn's disease. The table came from immunoSEQ multiplex PCR; TCRdb's copy has only in-frame clones and leaves some out. The top ten clones hold roughly 5.5% of a sample with around 17,000 clones, 70% to 90% of them seen once. The sequenced sample was ileal tissue. The receptors derive from an adult with Crohn's disease.

V is TRBV7-2 and J is TRBJ2-5; TRBD2 agrees at 11 bases. The DNA end is a closer match to TRBJ2-7, so the J assignment may be wrong. Germline assignment: CDR1 SGHTA and CDR2 FQGNSA. This CDR3 is 15 amino acids long. Here the CDR3 DNA reads TGTGCCAGCAGCCGACGACTAGCGGGAAGAAACGAGCAGTACTTC. Its protein is CASSRRLAGRNEQYF.

V and J are TRBV2 and TRBJ1-5; 8 bases align to TRBD1. Losses at the gene ends were 4 bases for V and 6 bases for J; bases not matched to a gene: 23. Germline CDR1 reads SNHLY; CDR2 reads FYNNEI. The CDR3 is 20 residues long. CDR3 bases: TGTGCCAGCAGTGGGTCCAAAAAACCGAGCGACAGGGGATGGAGTCAGCCCCAGCATTTT. This codes for CASSGSKKPSDRGWSQPQHF.

The chain links TRBV9 to TRBJ2-1, with 7 bases identical to TRBD1. Germline trimming cut 1 base from V and 6 bases from J; bases unmatched to any gene: 1. This CDR3 is built from 13 residues. Germline V gene data show CDR1 as SGDLS and CDR2 as YYNGEE. CDR3 coding DNA: TGTGCCAGCAGCGTACAGGGGGTCAATGAGCAGTTCTTC. It is translated as CASSVQGVNEQFF.

J is TRBJ2-3 and V is TRBV5-1; 8 bases align to TRBD2. This CDR3 spans 18 amino acids. Germline V gene lookup returns CDR1 SGHRS and CDR2 YFSETQ. J lost 5 bases, V lost 0 bases, and 14 bases had no gene match. CDR3 protein: CASSLELASGRGRDTQYF. CDR3 nucleotide sequence: TGCGCCAGCAGCTTGGAACTGGCGAGCGGGAGAGGGAGAGATACGCAGTATTTT.

CDR3 sequence reads: CASSFRHQGVNTEAFF. In DNA, the CDR3 is TGCGCCAGCAGCTTCAGACACCAGGGGGTGAACACTGAAGCTTTCTTT. The chain combines TRBV5-1 with TRBJ1-1; the match to TRBD1 covers 7 bases. Unmatched junction bases numbered 7, after V lost 2 bases and J lost 0 bases. CDR1 and CDR2 from the germline V gene are SGHRS and YFSETQ. The CDR3 contains 16 residues.

The CDR3 coding sequence is TGCGCCAGCAGTCCCCGGGGACAGGGGGGGAGCAATGAGCAGTTCTTC. This translates into CASSPRGQGGSNEQFF. J is TRBJ2-1 and V is TRBV5-1; TRBD1 agrees at 11 bases. J gave up 6 bases and V 5 bases, and 10 bases lay outside the gene matches. This CDR3 spans 16 amino acids. Germline V gene lookup returns CDR1 SGHRS and CDR2 YFSETQ.

The rearrangement joins TRBV6-4 to TRBJ2-1; TRBD2 matches 13 bases. V gave up 6 bases and J gave up 8 bases; unmatched junction bases: 7. Germline assignment: CDR1 MRHNA and CDR2 SNTAGT. The CDR3 spans 15 residues. CDR3 nucleotide sequence: TGTGCCAGCAGCCTCGGGACTAGCGGGATCTATGAGCAGTTCTTC. Translated, it gives CASSLGTSGIYEQFF.

The V gene is TRBV30, the J gene TRBJ2-7; weak D call: TRBD1 (5 bases). This CDR3 has 13 amino acids. Germline V gene lookup returns CDR1 GTSNPN and CDR2 SVGIG (reference sequence). V was pared by 0 bases and J by 6 bases, with 12 bases between. CDR3 in DNA: TGTGCCTGGAGTGTAACAGGAACCGCCGAGCAGTACTTC. This gives the protein CAWSVTGTAEQYF.

The CDR3 spells CASSPPHQGAEQYF. Written as DNA, the CDR3 is TGTGCCAGCTCACCACCTCACCAGGGTGCCGAGCAGTACTTC. The gene calls are TRBV18 and TRBJ2-7, with a tentative D call TRBD1 (5 bases). The CDR3 contains 14 residues. V lost 0 bases and J lost 6, with 12 bases in between. CDR1 and CDR2 (germline): KGHSH, LQKENI.

Only one count was recorded for this clone. The chain couples TRBV6-5 to TRBJ1-1, with no clear D. CDR1 is MNHEY, CDR2 SVGAGI, per germline. V was trimmed by 4 bases and J by 3 bases, leaving 18 bases between them. CDR3 size: 16 residues. The CDR3 loop is CASSLLLISDHTEAFF. The CDR3 DNA sequence: TGTGCCAGCAGTTTACTCCTTATTTCTGATCACACTGAAGCTTTCTTT.

The chain recombines TRBV11-3 with TRBJ2-7; 8 bases align to TRBD1. The germline CDR1 and CDR2 sequences are SGHNT and YENEEA. Losses at the gene ends were 5 bases for V and 4 bases for J; bases not matched to a gene: 13. CDR3 length: 16 amino acids. The DNA of the CDR3 is TGTGCCAGCAGCCCTACGGACAGGGAGGAAGGATACGAGCAGTACTTC. This translates into CASSPTDREEGYEQYF.

This chain uses TRBV18 with TRBJ2-3; 9 bases align to TRBD1. Germline values: CDR1 KGHSH, CDR2 LQKENI. The CDR3 is made up of 11 amino acids. Losses at the gene ends were 5 bases for V and 9 bases for J; bases not matched to a gene: 0. The DNA for the CDR3 is TGTGCCAGCTCAGGACAGGGGACGCAGTATTTT. Encoded protein: CASSGQGTQYF.

DNA of the CDR3: TGTGCCAGCAGCTGGACTAGCGGGAGTAAAGAGACCCAGTACTTC. This gives the protein CASSWTSGSKETQYF. The rearrangement joins TRBV7-2 to TRBJ2-5; TRBD2 agrees at 13 bases. The V segment lost 4 bases and the J segment 3 bases; nucleotides outside the gene matches: 2. Germline V CDR1 and CDR2: SGHTA, FQGNSA. The length of the CDR3 is 15 residues.

The chain uses TRBV9 and TRBJ1-2; a possible D gene is TRBD1 (6 bases). Trimming removed 0 bases from V and 4 bases from J, with 13 bases in between. CDR1 and CDR2 from the germline V gene are SGDLS and YYNGEE. The CDR3 covers 15 residues. DNA for the CDR3: TGTGCCAGCAGCGTAGAGAGGGGGACCCTCTATGGCTACACCTTC. Protein product: CASSVERGTLYGYTF. The whole variable domain, filled in from reference TRBV9 and TRBJ1-2, reads DSGVTQTPKHLITATGQRVTLRCSPRSGDLSVYWYQQSLDQGLQFLIQYYNGEERAKGNILERFSAQQFPDLHSELNLSSLELGDSALYFCASSVERGTLYGYTFGSGTRLTVV.

This chain joins TRBV18 and TRBJ2-5; 9 bases fit TRBD2. V was pared by 3 bases and J by 4 bases, with 12 bases of the junction left unmatched. Germline V gene sequence: CDR1 KGHSH, CDR2 LQKENI. The length of the CDR3 is 17 residues. The DNA of the CDR3 is TGTGCCAGCTCACCTATCCCGGGACTAGCTCGAGGAGAGACCCAGTACTTC. Amino acid sequence: CASSPIPGLARGETQYF. The full variable domain, in which reference TRBV18 and TRBJ2-5 provide the parts outside the CDR3, is NAGVMQNPRHLVRRRGQEARLRCSPMKGHSHVYWYRQLPEEGLKFMVYLQKENIIDESGMPKERFSAEFPKEGPSILRIQQVVRGDSAAYFCASSPIPGLARGETQYFGPGTRLLVL.

This clone has just one count. This chain uses TRBV25-1 with TRBJ2-1; 10 bases agree with TRBD2. Germline lookup yields CDR1 MGHDK and CDR2 SYGVNS. The CDR3 extends over 15 amino acids. Trimming removed 5 bases from V and 7 bases from J; junction bases left unmatched: 8. CDR3 residues: CASSRSGRAVNEQFF. CDR3 coding DNA: TGTGCCAGCAGTAGGAGCGGGAGGGCCGTTAATGAGCAGTTCTTC.

The chain is built from TRBV6-5 and TRBJ1-4; no reliable D call. The CDR3 loop spans 14 amino acids. Germline CDR1 and CDR2: MNHEY and SVGAGI. Trimming stripped 6 bases from V and 8 bases from J, with 16 bases between. This chain's CDR3 is CASRAVGVREKLFF. The CDR3 coding sequence is TGTGCCAGCAGGGCAGTGGGAGTAAGGGAAAAACTGTTTTTT.

The J gene is TRBJ1-5, the V gene TRBV7-8; TRBD1 is a possible D gene (6 bases). The V gene's germline CDR1 is SGHVS and CDR2 FQNEAQ. V gave up 5 bases and J gave up 5 bases, with 19 bases separating them. The CDR3 runs to 16 residues. The CDR3 sequence is CASSPKQGLTDQPQHF. The CDR3, as DNA: TGTGCCAGCAGCCCTAAACAGGGTCTCACCGATCAGCCCCAGCATTTT.

The chain couples TRBV7-8 to TRBJ1-5; D is possibly TRBD1 (6 bases). Germline V gene sequence: CDR1 SGHVS, CDR2 FQNEAQ. Trimming shortened V by 4 bases and J by 9 bases, and 19 bases separated the two germline ends. The CDR3 totals 15 residues. As DNA, the CDR3 is TGTGCCAGCAGCTCACAGGGTTTGGGGGATGGGCCCCAGCATTTT. It yields the protein CASSSQGLGDGPQHF. Full variable domain (missing parts from reference TRBV7-8 and TRBJ1-5): GAGVSQSPRYKVAKRGQDVALRCDPISGHVSLFWYQQALGQGPEFLTYFQNEAQLDKSGLPSDRFFAERPEGSVSTLKIQRTQQEDSAVYLCASSSQGLGDGPQHFGDGTRLSIL.

The V call is TRBV7-9, the J call TRBJ2-7; 13 positions agree with TRBD2. The CDR3 covers 12 residues. V lost 6 bases and J lost 7; bases outside the gene matches: 0. Germline CDR1 is SEHNR and CDR2 is FQNEAQ (reference sequence). The CDR3 sequence: CASRGLAGEQYF. CDR3 DNA: TGTGCCAGCAGGGGACTAGCGGGAGAGCAGTACTTC.

The V and J genes are TRBV6-6 and TRBJ1-3, with no clear D. Germline V gene sequence: CDR1 MNHNY, CDR2 SVGAGI (reference sequence). Trimming took 6 bases from V and 0 from J, leaving 9 bases between them. There are 14 residues in the CDR3. The CDR3 DNA reads TGTGCCAGCAGCCGAGCCCGCTCTGGAAACACCATATATTTT. Amino acids: CASSRARSGNTIYF.

The chain combines TRBV19 with TRBJ2-7; TRBD1 matches 7 bases. The CDR3 runs to 13 residues. V gave up 3 bases and J gave up 6 bases; unmatched junction bases: 5. Germline assignment: CDR1 LNHDA and CDR2 SQIVND (reference sequence). As DNA, the CDR3 is TGTGCCAGTAGTATCGCAGGGGGAAGCGAGCAGTACTTC. Amino acid sequence: CASSIAGGSEQYF.

The V call is TRBV30, the J call TRBJ2-1, with 9 bases fitting TRBD2. V lost 2 bases and J lost 4; bases outside the gene matches: 6. CDR3 size: 15 residues. CDR1 and CDR2 (germline): GTSNPN, SVGIG (reference sequence). The CDR3 reads CAWSPAAGGYNEQFF. DNA for the CDR3: TGTGCCTGGAGTCCGGCGGCGGGGGGGTACAATGAGCAGTTCTTC.

The chain links TRBV7-9 to TRBJ2-3; TRBD2 aligns across 9 bases. The CDR3 consists of 16 residues. J was trimmed by 6 bases and V by 3 bases; bases with no gene match: 10. The germline V gene has CDR1 SEHNR and CDR2 FQNEAQ (reference sequence). The CDR3 sequence is CASSFPGGRARDTQYF. The CDR3 DNA follows: TGTGCCAGCAGCTTTCCAGGCGGGAGGGCCAGGGATACGCAGTATTTT.

The genes are TRBV28 and TRBJ2-3; D is perhaps TRBD1 (5 bases). The germline V gene has CDR1 MDHEN and CDR2 SYDVKM. The CDR3 consists of 12 residues. The ends were cut back, 7 bases at V and 1 base at J, with 6 bases in the middle. For the CDR3, the DNA is TGTGCCAGCAAAGGGGGCACAGATACGCAGTATTTT. Its protein is CASKGGTDTQYF.

J is TRBJ2-1 and V is TRBV30; 9 bases are a match to TRBD1. The CDR3 is made up of 12 amino acids. CDR1 is GTSNPN, CDR2 SVGIG, per germline (reference sequence). Germline trimming cut 6 bases from V and 15 bases from J; bases unmatched to any gene: 12. This CDR3 is CACTQGAGTPFF. Here the CDR3 DNA reads TGTGCCTGCACACAGGGGGCAGGGACCCCGTTCTTC.

The V gene is TRBV10-1, the J gene TRBJ2-7, with 10 nucleotides matching TRBD1. CDR3 length: 13 amino acids. V lost 3 bases, J lost 5 bases, and 1 base stayed unmatched. Germline values: CDR1 WNHNN, CDR2 SYGVQD (reference sequence). CDR3: CASSDGQGDEQYF. The DNA for the CDR3 is TGCGCCAGCAGTGACGGACAGGGGGACGAGCAGTACTTC.

The chain links TRBV18 to TRBJ2-5; TRBD1 matches at 9 bases. The CDR3 has 19 residues. The germline V gene has CDR1 KGHSH and CDR2 LQKENI. After removal of 3 bases from V and 1 base from J, the junction contained 15 bases not matched to a gene. CDR3 in amino acids: CASSPFESGQGSIQETQYF. For the CDR3, the DNA is TGTGCCAGCTCACCTTTCGAGTCGGGACAGGGATCCATCCAAGAGACCCAGTACTTC.

Remarks on this clone: Within the sample, other DNA sequences also encode this same CDR3. DNA for the CDR3: TGTGCCAGCTCCCAAGGGGTGAACACTGAAGCTTTCTTT. Translating gives CASSQGVNTEAFF. The V gene is TRBV18, the J gene TRBJ1-1; the D gene is possibly TRBD1 (5 bases). V gave up 6 bases and J gave up 0 bases, with 8 bases separating them. The germline V gene has CDR1 KGHSH and CDR2 LQKENI. The CDR3 length is 13 residues. Combining the CDR3 with reference TRBV18 and TRBJ1-1 gives the whole variable domain NAGVMQNPRHLVRRRGQEARLRCSPMKGHSHVYWYRQLPEEGLKFMVYLQKENIIDESGMPKERFSAEFPKEGPSILRIQQVVRGDSAAYFCASSQGVNTEAFFGQGTRLTVV.

The J gene is TRBJ2-7, the V gene TRBV19, with D possibly TRBD1 on 6 matching bases. Per the germline V gene, CDR1 is LNHDA and CDR2 is SQIVND (reference sequence). V shed 8 bases and J shed 2 bases, with 13 bases lying between them. The CDR3 contains 13 residues. The CDR3 is CASQGRGTYEQYF. The CDR3 DNA sequence: TGTGCCAGTCAGGGCAGGGGCACCTACGAGCAGTACTTC.

The chain links TRBV5-6 to TRBJ2-7; TRBD1 matches at 8 bases. CDR1 and CDR2 from the germline V gene are SGHDT and YYEEEE. This CDR3 comprises 13 residues. Trimming took 4 bases from V and 7 from J; bases not matched to a gene: 7. The CDR3 loop reads CASSEQGAWEQYF. CDR3 sequence (DNA): TGTGCCAGCAGCGAGCAGGGGGCGTGGGAGCAGTACTTC. Supplemented by reference TRBV5-6 and TRBJ2-7, the full variable domain reads DAGVTQSPTHLIKTRGQQVTLRCSPKSGHDTVSWYQQALGQGPQFIFQYYEEEERQRGNFPDRFSGHQFPNYSSELNVNALLLGDSALYLCASSEQGAWEQYFGPGTRLTVT.

This rearrangement joins TRBV9 to TRBJ2-3; 14 positions match TRBD2. CDR3 length equals 16 residues. Germline values: CDR1 SGDLS, CDR2 YYNGEE. V trimming: 5 bases; J trimming: 3 bases; junction bases outside the gene matches: 5. For the CDR3, the DNA is TGTGCCAGCAGTGGTGGGACTAGCGGGAGAACAGATACGCAGTATTTT. Encoded protein: CASSGGTSGRTDTQYF.